Following are 29 T cell receptor beta chains from one sample sequenced in a study of cytomegalovirus exposure and HLA in healthy donors. Amplification used 60 Vbeta primers and 13 Jbeta primers. Clones were sequenced by immunoSEQ multiplex PCR, and TCRdb holds only the in-frame ones, with some missing. This sample's table reports approximately 50,000 clones. Input material: PBMCs. These receptor sequences come from a male donor in good health and CMV-seronegative.

The chain employs TRBV9 and TRBJ1-6, with D perhaps matching TRBD1 (6 bases). Looked up from germline, CDR1 is SGDLS and CDR2 is YYNGEE. CDR3 length: 15 residues. Trimming shortened V by 0 bases and J by 6 bases, and 10 bases separated the two germline ends. CDR3 DNA: TGTGCCAGCAGCGTAGAGGGACACCCTAATTCACCCCTCCACTTT. Translation: CASSVEGHPNSPLHF.

CDR3: CASSHEEVAYEQYF. CDR3 nucleotides: TGCGCCAGCAGCCATGAGGAAGTGGCCTACGAGCAGTACTTC. The chain employs TRBV4-1 and TRBJ2-7; D uncertain. V lost 3 bases and J lost 2, with 11 bases in between. Per germline, CDR1 MGHRA and CDR2 YSYEKL. This CDR3 is 14 amino acids long.

The chain carries TRBV30 and TRBJ2-7; a weak D match, TRBD2 (7 bases). This CDR3 spans 15 amino acids. Trimming took off 1 base at V and 5 bases at J, with 18 bases between the two ends. Germline assignment: CDR1 GTSNPN and CDR2 SVGIG (reference sequence). As DNA, the CDR3 is TGTGCCTGGAGTGGCGGGGGACAAGCTCCCAACGAGCAGTACTTC. As protein: CAWSGGGQAPNEQYF.

The chain combines TRBV5-1 with TRBJ1-1, with TRBD1 matching 8 bases. This CDR3 is 14 amino acids long. Germline V gives CDR1 SGHRS, CDR2 YFSETQ. The V and J ends lost 5 bases and 4 bases, in that order; junction bases with no gene match: 7. CDR3 sequence (DNA): TGCGCCAGCAGGCAGGGGGCGCAGGTCACTGAAGCTTTCTTT. Its translation is CASRQGAQVTEAFF. Using reference TRBV5-1 and TRBJ1-1 for the parts outside the CDR3, the full variable domain is KAGVTQTPRYLIKTRGQQVTLSCSPISGHRSVSWYQQTPGQGLQFLFEYFSETQRNKGNFPGRFSGRQFSNSRSEMNVSTLELGDSALYLCASRQGAQVTEAFFGQGTRLTVV.

This chain connects TRBV7-2 to TRBJ1-3, with D perhaps TRBD1 (6 bases). V lost 5 bases, J lost 4 bases, and 18 bases lay in between. Germline V lookup: CDR1 SGHTA, CDR2 FQGNSA. The CDR3 is made up of 16 amino acids. CDR3 nucleotides: TGTGCCAGCAGCCGGGCCCAGGGGTATTCGGGAAACACCATATATTTT. Its protein is CASSRAQGYSGNTIYF. The variable domain in full, with the rest retrieved from reference TRBV7-2 and TRBJ1-3, is GAGVSQSPSNKVTEKGKDVELRCDPISGHTALYWYRQSLGQGLEFLIYFQGNSAPDKSGLPSDRFSAERTGGSVSTLTIQRTQQEDSAVYLCASSRAQGYSGNTIYFGEGSWLTVV.

The chain links TRBV4-1 to TRBJ2-7; maybe TRBD2 (6 bases). The CDR3 sequence is 14 residues long. Germline CDR1 MGHRA, CDR2 YSYEKL. Trimming took 4 bases from V and 4 from J, leaving 14 bases between them. CDR3 sequence (DNA): TGCGCCAGCAGCCCGGCGGGGATAGCGTACGAGCAGTACTTC. This translates into CASSPAGIAYEQYF.

The rearrangement links TRBV6-4 to TRBJ1-5, with D maybe TRBD1 (5 bases). CDR1 is MRHNA, CDR2 SNTAGT, per germline. Between the trimmed V and J ends, which lost 4 bases and 5 bases, there was a span of 9 bases. The CDR3 is made up of 13 amino acids. In nucleotides, the CDR3 is TGTGCCAGCAGTGTCGGGGGGGATCAGCCCCAGCATTTT. As protein: CASSVGGDQPQHF.

This rearrangement joins TRBV29-1 to TRBJ1-2; the D is unclear. The CDR3 is 12 residues long. V was cut by 6 bases and J by 4 bases, with 12 bases left in between. The germline CDR1 and CDR2 sequences are SQVTM and ANQGSEA. CDR3 residues: CSVTSGLYGYTF. CDR3 DNA sequence: TGCAGCGTGACGAGCGGCCTCTATGGCTACACCTTC.

V usage is TRBV19 and J usage is TRBJ1-2; 12 positions match TRBD1. Germline V lookup: CDR1 LNHDA, CDR2 SQIVND (reference sequence). After removal of 7 bases from V and 5 bases from J, the junction contained 11 bases not matched to a gene. There are 16 residues in the CDR3. The CDR3 loop is CASTPAGTGGLYGYTF. The CDR3 nucleotides are TGTGCCAGTACCCCAGCCGGGACAGGGGGCCTTTATGGCTACACCTTC.

The rearrangement links TRBV7-9 to TRBJ1-5; D perhaps matches TRBD1 (5 bases). Germline-derived CDR1 and CDR2 are SEHNR and FQNEAQ (reference sequence). The V gene lost 1 base and the J gene lost 5 bases, with 9 bases spanning the gap. CDR3 length equals 14 residues. The CDR3 DNA follows: TGTGCCAGCAGCTTAGGACAGATTGATCAGCCCCAGCATTTT. This sequence encodes CASSLGQIDQPQHF.

Concerning this clone: Compared with germline, one end of the junction differs, possibly owing to a read error. V gene TRBV7-7 combines with J gene TRBJ2-7; TRBD2 matches 9 bases. Germline CDR1 and CDR2: SSHAT and FNYEAQ (reference sequence). The length of the CDR3 is 15 residues. CDR3 coding DNA: TGTGCTAGCAGCTTAGCGGGGGCAGGAGTCAACGAGCAGTACTTC. This encodes CASSLAGAGVNEQYF.

This sequence joins TRBV4-1 and TRBJ1-5; 9 bases align to TRBD1. The germline gives CDR1 MGHRA, CDR2 YSYEKL. The CDR3 is 14 amino acids. The V gene end was trimmed by 4 bases and the J gene end by 6 bases; junction bases not matched to a gene: 4. The CDR3 reads CASSRGTGSQPQHF. CDR3 nucleotides: TGCGCCAGCAGCCGAGGGACAGGGAGTCAGCCCCAGCATTTT.

This sequence joins TRBV4-2 and TRBJ2-1; 12 nucleotides agree with TRBD2. V trimming: 4 bases; J trimming: 0 bases; junction bases outside the gene matches: 13. Germline V gene sequence: CDR1 LGHNA, CDR2 YNFKEQ. CDR3 length: 20 amino acids. DNA of the CDR3: TGTGCCAGCAGCCCCCTCCGGAGACTAGCGGGGGTCAGCTCCTACAATGAGCAGTTCTTC. It translates to CASSPLRRLAGVSSYNEQFF.

The chain links TRBV6-6 to TRBJ1-2; a possible D gene is TRBD1 (5 bases). Trimming removed 7 bases from V and 1 base from J, with 10 bases in between. Per the germline V gene, CDR1 is MNHNY and CDR2 is SVGAGI (reference sequence). The CDR3 spans 13 residues. This chain's CDR3 is CASTPTDNYGYTF. The DNA of the CDR3 is TGTGCCAGCACCCCGACAGATAACTATGGCTACACCTTC.

The V gene is TRBV19, the J gene TRBJ1-2; a weak D match, TRBD1 (5 bases). Trimming removed 8 bases from V and 3 bases from J, with 7 bases in between. The CDR3 is 11 residues long. In germline, CDR1 is LNHDA, CDR2 SQIVND (reference sequence). The CDR3 nucleotides read TGTGCCAGTGGGGGGGACTATGGCTACACCTTC. This encodes CASGGDYGYTF. Full variable domain (outside the CDR3, taken from reference TRBV19 and TRBJ1-2): DGGITQSPKYLFRKEGQNVTLSCEQNLNHDAMYWYRQDPGQGLRLIYYSQIVNDFQKGDIAEGYSVSREKKESFPLTVTSAQKNPTAFYLCASGGDYGYTFGSGTRLTVV.

The J gene is TRBJ2-5, the V gene TRBV6-5, with 9 bases lining up with TRBD1. The junction had 4 bases not matched to a gene; V was cut back by 2 bases and J by 3 bases. Germline assignment: CDR1 MNHEY and CDR2 SVGAGI. This CDR3 comprises 15 residues. The CDR3 protein is CASSYAGTGKETQYF. Here the CDR3 DNA reads TGTGCCAGCAGTTACGCCGGGACAGGGAAAGAGACCCAGTACTTC.

The V and J genes are TRBV7-3 and TRBJ1-1, with D unresolved. CDR3 length: 14 residues. Germline V gene lookup returns CDR1 SGHTA and CDR2 FQGTGA. The V end lost 0 bases, the J end lost 2 bases, and 7 bases lay between the germline ends. This CDR3 reads CASSLTRVNTEAFF. The CDR3 region has the DNA TGTGCCAGCAGCTTAACGCGGGTTAACACTGAAGCTTTCTTT.

The CDR3 region has the DNA TGCAGCGTTGAAGATATTAGGGGTGCCGGAGAAAAACTGTTTTTT. Translated, it gives CSVEDIRGAGEKLFF. The gene calls are TRBV29-1 and TRBJ1-4, with D possibly TRBD1 on 5 matching bases. The V gene lost 0 bases and the J gene lost 8 bases, with 16 bases spanning the gap. This CDR3 is 15 amino acids long. Germline values: CDR1 SQVTM, CDR2 ANQGSEA.

The rearrangement links TRBV14 to TRBJ2-5; D is uncertain. There are 14 residues in the CDR3. The V and J ends lost 1 base and 4 bases respectively, with 10 bases between them. From germline, CDR1 is SGHDN and CDR2 FVKESK. In nucleotides, the CDR3 is TGTGCCAGCAGCCAAGCCCTACCTACAGAGACCCAGTACTTC. Protein product: CASSQALPTETQYF.

J is TRBJ1-2 and V is TRBV29-1; 7 bases fit TRBD1. The CDR3 runs 12 residues. Trimming removed 6 bases from V and 7 bases from J; junction bases left unmatched: 8. Germline values: CDR1 SQVTM, CDR2 ANQGSEA. The CDR3 sequence: CSVRRGSAGYTF. DNA for the CDR3: TGCAGCGTCCGCAGGGGGTCCGCTGGCTACACCTTC. Based on the CDR3 plus reference TRBV29-1 and TRBJ1-2, the full variable domain is SAVISQKPSRDICQRGTSLTIQCQVDSQVTMMFWYRQQPGQSLTLIATANQGSEATYESGFVIDKFPISRPNLTFSTLTVSNMSPEDSSIYLCSVRRGSAGYTFGSGTRLTVV.

V usage is TRBV6-5 and J usage is TRBJ2-1; 10 bases are shared with TRBD1. The CDR3 contains 15 residues. Trimming at V came to 7 bases and at J to 4 bases, leaving 7 bases not matched to a gene. Germline V gene data show CDR1 as MNHEY and CDR2 as SVGAGI. The DNA for the CDR3 is TGTGCCAGCACCCCGCCGGGACAGGGGTACAATGAGCAGTTCTTC. Translation: CASTPPGQGYNEQFF.

V usage is TRBV23-1 and J usage is TRBJ2-7; 7 bases fit TRBD1. TRBV23-1 qualifies as an ORF whose function is uncertain. After removal of 3 bases from V and 4 bases from J, the junction contained 9 bases not matched to a gene. The CDR3 consists of 15 residues. The CDR3 loop is CASSQRRQGPYEQYF. CDR3 sequence (DNA): TGCGCCAGCAGTCAGCGTCGACAGGGTCCGTACGAGCAGTACTTC.

The chain combines TRBV4-2 with TRBJ2-7; 8 nucleotides line up with TRBD1. The germline CDR1 and CDR2 sequences are LGHNA and YNFKEQ. V shed 0 bases, J shed 1 base, and the junction held 14 bases outside the gene matches. The CDR3 has 19 amino acids. The CDR3 loop is CASSQDLPGGGTRSYEQYF. Here the CDR3 DNA reads TGTGCCAGCAGCCAAGATCTGCCAGGGGGCGGGACTCGGTCCTACGAGCAGTACTTC.

The V and J genes are TRBV6-6 and TRBJ1-5, with D uncertain. Trimming stripped 3 bases from V and 3 bases from J, with 6 bases between. The CDR3 extends over 13 amino acids. Germline V lookup: CDR1 MNHNY, CDR2 SVGAGI (reference sequence). CDR3 amino acids: CASSYVANQPQHF. DNA for the CDR3: TGTGCCAGCAGTTATGTAGCCAATCAGCCCCAGCATTTT.

The chain carries TRBV7-9 and TRBJ1-5, with 11 bases identical to TRBD1. CDR3 length: 15 residues. From germline, CDR1 is SEHNR and CDR2 FQNEAQ (reference sequence). V gave up 5 bases and J gave up 5 bases; unmatched junction bases: 5. The CDR3 region has the DNA TGTGCCAGCAGCGTAGGGACAGGGGGACATCAGCCCCAGCATTTT. Translating it yields CASSVGTGGHQPQHF. Full variable domain (outside the CDR3, taken from reference TRBV7-9 and TRBJ1-5): DTGVSQNPRHKITKRGQNVTFRCDPISEHNRLYWYRQTLGQGPEFLTYFQNEAQLEKSRLLSDRFSAERPKGSFSTLEIQRTEQGDSAMYLCASSVGTGGHQPQHFGDGTRLSIL.

The chain has TRBV6-1 and TRBJ1-2; no clear D gene. V was clipped by 3 bases and J by 9 bases, with 20 bases between them. Germline loops: CDR1 MNHNS, CDR2 SASEGT. The CDR3 loop spans 15 amino acids. CDR3 amino acids: CASSDQPEVLSSYTF. The CDR3 DNA sequence: TGTGCCAGCAGTGACCAGCCAGAGGTCCTCTCGAGCTACACCTTC.

The rearrangement links TRBV10-3 to TRBJ2-6, with D hard to call. Between the trimmed V and J ends, which lost 4 bases and 0 bases, there was a span of 4 bases. CDR3 length: 14 residues. Germline V gene sequence: CDR1 ENHRY, CDR2 SYGVKD. CDR3 sequence: CAISAFSGANVLTF. For the CDR3, the DNA is TGTGCCATCAGTGCTTTCTCTGGGGCCAACGTCCTGACTTTC.

The rearrangement links TRBV30 to TRBJ2-6; 7 nucleotides agree with TRBD2. The germline gives CDR1 GTSNPN, CDR2 SVGIG (reference sequence). The CDR3 covers 15 residues. V shed 7 bases and J 1 base; nucleotides not matched to a gene: 7. CDR3 loop: CALGRGSSGANVLTF. The CDR3 region has the DNA TGTGCCTTGGGGAGGGGATCGTCTGGGGCCAACGTCCTGACTTTC.

This chain uses TRBV11-1 with TRBJ1-1; no reliable D call. The V end was cut by 5 bases, the J end by 0 bases, with 13 bases between. CDR3 length: 15 residues. CDR1 and CDR2 from the germline V gene are SGHAT and FQDESV (reference sequence). The CDR3 reads CASSLLDTLNTEAFF. The CDR3 DNA sequence: TGTGCCAGCAGCCTACTCGACACCCTGAACACTGAAGCTTTCTTT.